This TCR beta chain was recovered during a study of CD8+CD57+ T cells in acquired aplastic anemia. TCR beta VDJ and CDR3 profiles were obtained from a genomic DNA template. Via MiXCR, TCRdb re-called the reads, giving one row per CDR3 protein. Seen here are 150,000 to 200,000 distinct CDR3 sequences, 40% to 50% observed once, and the top ten hold approximately 3%. All patients picked for sequencing had shown, by flow cytometry, an expansion of CD8+CD57+ cells. Looked up from germline, CDR1 is MNHEY and CDR2 is SVGAGI. CDR3 length: 12 residues. The germline V and J ends were trimmed by 6 bases and 4 bases, with 9 bases remaining between them.

The chain joins TRBV6-5 to TRBJ2-5; D remains ambiguous. Sequencing was carried out using sorted CD4+, CD8+, or CD8+CD57+ T cells (not recorded which) from PBMCs. The receptor's source is a human donor with aplastic anemia. The CDR3 sequence is CASSRWAETQYF. In nucleotides, the CDR3 is TGTGCCAGCAGCCGATGGGCAGAGACCCAGTACTTC.